A selection of T cell receptor beta chains follows, all from one sample in a study of T cells after yellow fever vaccination. One entry per CDR3 protein, called by TCRdb with MiXCR from the 5' RACE reads. This repertoire shows about 400,000 distinct CDR3 sequences, more than 5.5% found once; its top ten account for roughly 15%. Sequencing was performed on PBMCs, taken 5 days after the yellow fever booster vaccination. These receptors originate from a man aged 25-40 years who received the YFV17D yellow fever vaccine. The CDR3 runs from the conserved cysteine through the conserved F or W. A D gene is named only where the DNA matches it firmly.

j_call: TRBJ1-5
d_call: NA
v_call: TRBV4-1
cdr3_aa: CASSPSRNSNQPQHF

j_call: TRBJ1-2
d_call: TRBD1
v_call: TRBV20-1
cdr3_aa: CSASQGGVYGYTF

j_call: TRBJ2-5
d_call: NA
v_call: TRBV5-1
cdr3_aa: CASSFQALQETQYF

j_call: TRBJ2-1
d_call: NA
v_call: TRBV4-3
cdr3_aa: CASSQDNNDNEQFF

j_call: TRBJ2-7
d_call: NA
v_call: TRBV9
cdr3_aa: CASSVGGGTGSHEQYF

j_call: TRBJ2-5
d_call: NA
v_call: TRBV5-6
cdr3_aa: CASSWRGAETQYF

j_call: TRBJ2-3
d_call: TRBD2
v_call: TRBV6-1
cdr3_aa: CASSSSGSGTQYF

j_call: TRBJ2-1
d_call: NA
v_call: TRBV29-1
cdr3_aa: CSVEVVGAGLDEQFF

j_call: TRBJ2-3
d_call: NA
v_call: TRBV2
cdr3_aa: CASISPGELIDTQYF

j_call: TRBJ2-1
d_call: NA
v_call: TRBV7-2
cdr3_aa: CASSSYLANEQFF

j_call: TRBJ2-7
d_call: TRBD2
v_call: TRBV20-1
cdr3_aa: CCARGTTSGRWGEQYF

j_call: TRBJ2-7
d_call: TRBD1
v_call: TRBV29-1
cdr3_aa: CSVDQGVEQYF

j_call: TRBJ2-7
d_call: NA
v_call: TRBV7-6
cdr3_aa: CASSTLDSYEQYF

j_call: TRBJ2-5
d_call: TRBD1
v_call: TRBV6-1
cdr3_aa: CASRRTGFQETQYF

j_call: TRBJ2-4
d_call: TRBD1
v_call: TRBV19
cdr3_aa: CASNTEGQGAKNIQYF

j_call: TRBJ2-1
d_call: NA
v_call: TRBV20-1
cdr3_aa: CSARSRASYNEQFF

j_call: TRBJ2-1
d_call: TRBD2
v_call: TRBV20-1
cdr3_aa: CSASGRPYNEQFF

j_call: TRBJ1-2
d_call: NA
v_call: TRBV18
cdr3_aa: CASSPLTATRRYGYTF

j_call: TRBJ1-1
d_call: NA
v_call: TRBV20-1
cdr3_aa: CSALRAEAFF

j_call: TRBJ2-7
d_call: TRBD1
v_call: TRBV3-1
cdr3_aa: CASRQGRGEQYF

j_call: TRBJ2-7
d_call: NA
v_call: TRBV5-4
cdr3_aa: CASSTDLSYEQYF

j_call: TRBJ2-1
d_call: NA
v_call: TRBV4-3
cdr3_aa: CASSQETGAFNEQFF

j_call: TRBJ1-3
d_call: NA
v_call: TRBV6-2/TRBV6-3
cdr3_aa: CASSYSAQGRPPSLRAGNTIYF

j_call: TRBJ2-7
d_call: NA
v_call: TRBV5-1
cdr3_aa: CASSRDTTYEQYF

j_call: TRBJ1-5
d_call: NA
v_call: TRBV7-2
cdr3_aa: CASSFVGGPQPQHF

j_call: TRBJ2-1
d_call: NA
v_call: TRBV5-8
cdr3_aa: CASSRDINEQFF

j_call: TRBJ2-2
d_call: TRBD2
v_call: TRBV2
cdr3_aa: CASGRAITGELFF

j_call: TRBJ2-5
d_call: TRBD2
v_call: TRBV6-5
cdr3_aa: CASSWEGGGQETQYF

j_call: TRBJ1-6
d_call: NA
v_call: TRBV3-1
cdr3_aa: CASSKPGNSPLHF

j_call: TRBJ2-3
d_call: TRBD2
v_call: TRBV12-3/TRBV12-4
cdr3_aa: CASTSGLAGPTDTQYF

j_call: TRBJ2-1
d_call: NA
v_call: TRBV27
cdr3_aa: CASIGGGYRVGEQFF

j_call: TRBJ2-1
d_call: TRBD2
v_call: TRBV12-3/TRBV12-4
cdr3_aa: CASRRRLAGTLNEQFF

j_call: TRBJ2-7
d_call: NA
v_call: TRBV29-1
cdr3_aa: CSVAYSGGGTYEQYF

j_call: TRBJ2-2
d_call: TRBD2
v_call: TRBV7-2
cdr3_aa: CASLGGRWTGELFF

j_call: TRBJ2-3
d_call: NA
v_call: TRBV3-1
cdr3_aa: CASSLWTAADTQYF

j_call: TRBJ2-7
d_call: TRBD2
v_call: TRBV28
cdr3_aa: CASTGGRGYEQYF

j_call: TRBJ2-1
d_call: NA
v_call: TRBV5-1
cdr3_aa: CASSPSQRAYLYNEQFF

j_call: TRBJ2-7
d_call: NA
v_call: TRBV7-2
cdr3_aa: CASSNPGPSYEQYF

j_call: TRBJ1-1
d_call: NA
v_call: TRBV15
cdr3_aa: CATSREYSGPTEAFF

j_call: TRBJ2-1
d_call: TRBD1
v_call: TRBV7-2
cdr3_aa: CASSLAGQGTANEQFF

j_call: TRBJ1-1
d_call: NA
v_call: TRBV29-1
cdr3_aa: CSVETAGTTMNTEAFF

j_call: TRBJ2-1
d_call: TRBD2
v_call: TRBV7-3
cdr3_aa: CASSPSLAGGQGSYNEQFF

j_call: TRBJ2-5
d_call: TRBD2
v_call: TRBV3-1
cdr3_aa: CASSPGLAVRPQETQYF

j_call: TRBJ1-1
d_call: NA
v_call: TRBV6-1
cdr3_aa: CASSERVTEAFF

j_call: TRBJ2-3
d_call: NA
v_call: TRBV30
cdr3_aa: CAWAGASTDTQYF

j_call: TRBJ2-1
d_call: TRBD1
v_call: TRBV18
cdr3_aa: CASSQQGNEQFF

j_call: TRBJ2-3
d_call: NA
v_call: TRBV20-1
cdr3_aa: CSASPGADTQYF

j_call: TRBJ2-7
d_call: TRBD2
v_call: TRBV15
cdr3_aa: CATSRQPIERESHEQYF

j_call: TRBJ1-2
d_call: NA
v_call: TRBV5-5
cdr3_aa: CASSLVLGRGYTF

j_call: TRBJ2-1
d_call: NA
v_call: TRBV5-4
cdr3_aa: CASSLGVGHRNEQFF

j_call: TRBJ1-2
d_call: NA
v_call: TRBV20-1
cdr3_aa: CSALTAGNNGYTF

j_call: TRBJ2-3
d_call: NA
v_call: TRBV7-2
cdr3_aa: CASSLGRADTQYF

j_call: TRBJ2-3
d_call: TRBD1
v_call: TRBV5-1
cdr3_aa: CASRPTGALTDTQYF